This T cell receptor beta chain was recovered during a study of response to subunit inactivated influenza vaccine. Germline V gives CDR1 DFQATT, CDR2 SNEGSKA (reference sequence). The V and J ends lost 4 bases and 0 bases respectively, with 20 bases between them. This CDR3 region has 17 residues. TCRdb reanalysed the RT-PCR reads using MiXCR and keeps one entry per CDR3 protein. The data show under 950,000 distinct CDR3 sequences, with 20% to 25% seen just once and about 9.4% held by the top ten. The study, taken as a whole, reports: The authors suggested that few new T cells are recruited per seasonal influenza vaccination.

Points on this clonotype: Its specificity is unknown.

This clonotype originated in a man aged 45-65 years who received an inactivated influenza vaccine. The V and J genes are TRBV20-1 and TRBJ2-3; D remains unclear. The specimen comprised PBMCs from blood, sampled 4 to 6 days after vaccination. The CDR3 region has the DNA TGCAGTGCTACCCCCCGGGTTGCGGATACTAGCACAGATACGCAGTATTTT. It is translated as CSATPRVADTSTDTQYF.